In this sample, the clone carrying this T cell receptor (beta chain) turned up many times. The antigen is undetermined. Thyroid ultrasound, orbital computed tomography, clinical symptoms, and serum thyroxine and TRAb underpinned diagnoses. The sample comes from a study of T cells in Graves' hyperthyroidism and ophthalmopathy. Study results and limitations: Ophthalmopathy was model-predicted a median about 7.1 months pre-onset. A 13 V-J model separated ophthalmopathy from stable hyperthyroidism.

In germline, CDR1 is MNHNS, CDR2 SASEGT. J gave up 3 bases and V 7 bases, and 3 bases lay outside the gene matches. The CDR3 is made up of 12 amino acids. The investigators amplified TCR beta CDR3 regions from RNA transcripts. Initially, a first-round RT-PCR of the TCR CDR3 employed the HTBI primer set. TCRdb reanalysed the multiplex PCR reads using MiXCR and keeps one entry per CDR3 protein. The data contain 380,000 or so distinct CDR3 sequences, 14% of them singletons. Material: blood. The receptor comes from a woman in her 30s with Graves' hyperthyroidism. This chain links TRBV6-1 with TRBJ2-7, with 7 bases lining up with TRBD1. The CDR3 coding sequence is TGTGCCAGCAACCGACAGGGCTACGAGCAGTACTTC. Residues: CASNRQGYEQYF.